Sequencing of this T cell receptor beta chain was carried out in a study of shared clonotypes between healthy human individuals. With respect to this clone: Its antigen is unidentified.

HIV-negative, healthy adults without recent acute infections or vaccinations were the donors. Every donor, a Caucasian adult, lived in Nashville, Tennessee. Study-level results: Around 5% of naive CD4 clonotypes were shared across a handful of donors.

Germline CDR1 SNHLY, CDR2 FYNNEI. The CDR3 loop spans 14 amino acids. Trimming pared 8 bases from V and 9 bases from J, leaving 20 bases between. As handled by the study authors: From ImmunoSEQ came sequences covering only the junction and carrying no quality scores, so filtering differed. Profiled with immunoSEQ multiplex PCR; TCRdb holds only in-frame clones, not every one. V, J and clone size reflect that table, while D and trimming were determined from the DNA. This table has around 720,000 clones, 55% to 85% appearing once. This chain connects TRBV2 to TRBJ2-1; tentative D call: TRBD2 (5 bases). The sample was memory CD4+ T cells sorted from blood. Subset reported: CD45RA-negative fraction. The origin of this receptor is a woman in her 30s in good health. CDR3 sequence (DNA): TGTGCCAGCCCCACAGAGGGCCGGAGCAGTGAGCAGTTCTTC. Its protein is CASPTEGRSSEQFF.